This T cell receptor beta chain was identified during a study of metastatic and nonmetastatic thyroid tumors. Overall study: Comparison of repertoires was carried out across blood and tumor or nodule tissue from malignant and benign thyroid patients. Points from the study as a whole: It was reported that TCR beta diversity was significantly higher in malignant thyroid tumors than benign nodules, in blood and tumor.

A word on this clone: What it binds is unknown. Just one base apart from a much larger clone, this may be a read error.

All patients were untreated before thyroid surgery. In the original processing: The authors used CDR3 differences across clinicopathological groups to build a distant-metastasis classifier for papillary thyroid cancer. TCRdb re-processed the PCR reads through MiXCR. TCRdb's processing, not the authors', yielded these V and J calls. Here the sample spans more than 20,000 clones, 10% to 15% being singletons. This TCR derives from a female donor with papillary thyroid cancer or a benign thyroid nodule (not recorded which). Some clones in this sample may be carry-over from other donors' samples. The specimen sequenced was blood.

The CDR3: CATSRGGAGENIQYF. CDR3 in DNA: TGTGCCACCAGCAGAGGAGGAGCAGGGGAAAACATTCAGTACTTC. The chain links TRBV15 to TRBJ2-4, with D perhaps matching TRBD1 (6 bases). V gave up 1 base and J gave up 5 bases, with 12 bases separating them. Germline-derived CDR1 and CDR2 are LNHNV and YYDKDF (reference sequence). The CDR3 contains 15 residues. Full variable domain (rest looked up from reference TRBV15 and TRBJ2-4): DAMVIQNPRYQVTQFGKPVTLSCSQTLNHNVMYWYQQKSSQAPKLLFHYYDKDFNNEADTPDNFQSRRPNTSFCFLDIRSPGLGDTAMYLCATSRGGAGENIQYFGAGTRLSVL.